Presented here are 5 T cell receptor beta chains from one specimen sequenced in a study of STAT3 mutations in large granular lymphocyte leukemia (dated by TCRdb to the late 2010s). These receptors' antigens are unknown. What the authors observed across the whole study: All T-LGLL patients had at least one immunodominant TCRbeta clonotype, and roughly half had multiple immunodominant subclonotypes.

The library came from the immunoSEQ multiplex PCR assay. The table was pulled from immuneACCESS by TCRdb, which kept in-frame rearrangements only. Such tables lose some clones; where checked, under half of the loss comes from unresolved V genes, and the rest has no known cause. For this sample the table gives about 42,000 clones, of which around 80% were detected only once. The ten largest clones capture 0.4% to 0.55% of the sample. Sequencing was performed on PBMCs. These receptors originate from a human donor with T large granular lymphocyte leukemia. Some clones in this sample may be carry-over from other donors' samples.

DNA for the CDR3: TGCGCCAGCAGCGACAGGGGGGGATACAATGAGCAGTTCTTC. Translated, it gives CASSDRGGYNEQFF. V usage is TRBV5-1 and J usage is TRBJ2-1; TRBD1 agrees at 9 bases. V was pared by 4 bases and J by 4 bases, with 3 bases of the junction left unmatched. Germline CDR1 SGHRS, CDR2 YFSETQ. The CDR3 has 14 residues.

The chain joins TRBV7-2 to TRBJ1-3; 9 nucleotides line up with TRBD1. This CDR3 spans 16 amino acids. CDR1 is SGHTA, CDR2 FQGNSA, per germline. V lost 5 bases to trimming and J lost 0 bases; unmatched junction nucleotides: 5. CDR3 in DNA: TGTGCCAGCAGCACGGGGACAGGGAGCTCTGGAAACACCATATATTTT. Protein product: CASSTGTGSSGNTIYF.

J is TRBJ2-3 and V is TRBV4-3, with 11 bases lining up with TRBD2. V shed 0 bases, J shed 2 bases, and the junction held 13 bases outside the gene matches. Germline loops: CDR1 LGHNA, CDR2 YSLEER. This CDR3 comprises 20 residues. CDR3 in DNA: TGCGCCAGCAGCCAAGAATCTAGCGGGGGGCCGTCCCCTTCCACAGATACGCAGTATTTT. Its protein is CASSQESSGGPSPSTDTQYF.

The V call is TRBV18, the J call TRBJ2-5; D is perhaps TRBD1 (6 bases). The CDR3 consists of 14 residues. Per the germline V gene, CDR1 is KGHSH and CDR2 is LQKENI. V was shortened by 2 bases and J by 1 base, with 8 bases between the two germline ends. CDR3 sequence: CASSPSGAQETQYF. CDR3 in DNA: TGTGCCAGCTCACCATCAGGGGCCCAAGAGACCCAGTACTTC. The whole variable domain, filled in from reference TRBV18 and TRBJ2-5, reads NAGVMQNPRHLVRRRGQEARLRCSPMKGHSHVYWYRQLPEEGLKFMVYLQKENIIDESGMPKERFSAEFPKEGPSILRIQQVVRGDSAAYFCASSPSGAQETQYFGPGTRLLVL.

The V gene is TRBV28, the J gene TRBJ2-1; the D gene is possibly TRBD2 (5 bases). Trimming shortened V by 3 bases and J by 1 base, and 10 bases separated the two germline ends. From germline, CDR1 is MDHEN and CDR2 SYDVKM. The CDR3 has 15 residues. In DNA form, the CDR3 reads TGTGCCAGCAGTTTCGGGATAACGTCCTACAATGAGCAGTTCTTC. Amino acids: CASSFGITSYNEQFF.